One T cell receptor beta chain is described in this entry. It has no known antigen specificity. No base quality information exists; no much larger clone differs at one position. V is clipped by 3 bases and J by 8 bases, and the sequence between their germline boundaries is 13 bases long. Taken from cysteine to phenylalanine, the CDR3 has 13 residues. The retained sequence is limited to the CDR3, 39 bases, with the frame set at the first base. The record originates from a study of blood T cell repertoires in COVID-19 (dated by TCRdb to between 2020 and 2021). Context from the whole study: Collaborator samples came from the United States, Italy and Spain and covered acute and convalescent phases of COVID-19. The material from the prospective study consisted of cDNA or gDNA derived from T cells, B-cell-depleted T cells, or PBMCs. The dataset comprised deeply sampled blood TCRbeta repertoires from subjects exposed to, actively infected with, or recovered from COVID-19. The repertoires were released in a freely available public database meant as a resource for research on the immune response to SARS-CoV-2. Samples came from the ongoing ImmuneRACE study (first 160 participants) plus 1,254 subjects from 6 global collaborators. Nearly every sample came with metadata listing a de-identified subject ID, COVID-19 status, age in years and sex. HLA class I and class II types, where available, came from metadata supplied by the sample provider rather than from assay-based typing.

Collaborating institutions collected whole blood in K2EDTA tubes following their own protocols. For TCRbeta analysis, collaborator samples were shipped as frozen whole blood, as isolated PBMCs, or as DNA extracted from either sample type. TCRbeta CDR3 regions were amplified from genomic DNA by means of the immunoSEQ Assay, a bias-controlled multiplex PCR. Under the source paper's analysis protocol: The number of nucleated cells in each sample was estimated by amplification of reference gene primers within the assay. To quantify the absolute abundance of each unique TCRbeta CDR3 rearrangement, sequence reads were collapsed and filtered. For each sample, productive Simpson clonality was calculated by taking the square root of Simpson's diversity index across productive rearrangements. TCRdb mirrors the immuneACCESS table, restricted to in-frame sequences. Some clones are absent from its copies; in checked studies, under half trace to an unresolved V gene, and the reason for the others is unknown. D and trimming were read from the DNA, whereas the V and J calls and clone size are those reported in that table. For this sample there are over 140,000 clones; approximately 80% appear just once. The ten largest clones add up to 4.5% to 5% of the sample.

The research as a whole found: Clinical and demographic metadata were provided uncurated, with the amount varying by source and participant.

Source material: peripheral blood. The V gene is TRBV12-3 or TRBV12-4 and the J gene is TRBJ1-2, with the identity of the D gene unclear. This receptor was obtained from a woman at least 80 years old with active or convalescent COVID-19. The nucleotides read TGTGCCAGCAGTTTGACTCCCCCCTTGGGCTACACCTTC. Its protein product is CASSLTPPLGYTF.